This is a list of T cell receptor beta chains from one sample in a study of regulatory T cells in long-lasting Graves disease. MiXCR was run by TCRdb on the multiplex PCR reads, yielding one entry per CDR3 protein. The table has 400,000 to 500,000 distinct CDR3 sequences, 15% seen once. Separately, the same data were catalogued under a study of T cells in Graves' hyperthyroidism and ophthalmopathy.

The starting material was peripheral blood mononuclear cells (PBMCs), obtained at new diagnosis, from a patient treated with antithyroid drugs. The receptor source for this set is a middle-aged woman with Graves disease. Each CDR3 is given with its conserved first and last residue. Each record gives: D gene, clone size, J gene, V gene, CDR3 DNA, CDR3 protein. The D gene is left open where the match is weak. Only part of the rows carry a size: once, few, many, or a class if the clone is expanded.

>-|many|TRBJ1-4|TRBV30
TGTGCCTGGAACAGGGTACCTAATGAAAAACTGTTTTTT
CAWNRVPNEKLFF
>-|many|TRBJ2-7|TRBV3-1
TGTGCCAGCAGCCAAGAAATGGTCGCGGGAAAAAGAAGCTCCTACGAGCAGTACTTC
CASSQEMVAGKRSSYEQYF
>-|many|TRBJ2-3|TRBV12-3/TRBV12-4
TGTGCCAGCAGTTTTGGGTGGGATACGCAGTATTTT
CASSFGWDTQYF
>TRBD1|few|TRBJ1-1|TRBV7-9
TGTGCCAGCAGCTTAGAAAGGGGGCCGACCAACACTGAAGCTTTCTTT
CASSLERGPTNTEAFF
>-|few|TRBJ2-3|TRBV4-1
TGCGCCAGCAGCCAAGATATCCGGGACTTCTATACGCAGTATTTT
CASSQDIRDFYTQYF
>-|many|TRBJ2-2|TRBV7-9
TGTGCCAGCAGCTTACGCCAGGGGAACACCGGGGAGCTGTTTTTT
CASSLRQGNTGELFF
>TRBD2|many|TRBJ2-7|TRBV28
TGTGCCAGCACGGGGACTAGCGGGAGGAGTGAGCAGTACTTC
CASTGTSGRSEQYF
>TRBD2|-|TRBJ2-4|TRBV9
TGTGCCAGCAGCGTGCTAGCGGGAGGTGGCATTCAGTACTTC
CASSVLAGGGIQYF
>TRBD1|-|TRBJ1-3|TRBV6-9
TGTGCCAGCAGTTACTCCCAGGACAGGGATGGAAACACCATATATTTT
CASSYSQDRDGNTIYF
>-|many|TRBJ1-6|TRBV27
TGTGCCAGCCAAGGGGGGGTCAGACGGAAAAATTCACCCCTCCACTTT
CASQGGVRRKNSPLHF
>TRBD1|many|TRBJ2-7|TRBV2
TGTGCCAGCAGTGGATCCCGGGACAGTTCCTACGAGCAGTACTTC
CASSGSRDSSYEQYF
>-|many|TRBJ1-1|TRBV5-5
TGTGCCAGCAGCTTGGAGGACCTTACTCCGAACACTGAAGCTTTCTTT
CASSLEDLTPNTEAFF
>-|-|TRBJ2-4|TRBV6-2/TRBV6-3
TGTGCCAGCAGTTCGCCAAGGGACAAAAACATTCAGTACTTC
CASSSPRDKNIQYF
>-|-|TRBJ1-2|TRBV6-5
TGTGCCAGCAGTTACTTCGGTACGGGGAATGGCTACACCTTC
CASSYFGTGNGYTF
>-|many|TRBJ2-1|TRBV12-3/TRBV12-4
TGTGCCAGCAGTCTTAGCGGCTCCTACAATGAGCAGTTCTTC
CASSLSGSYNEQFF
>TRBD1|many|TRBJ1-2|TRBV6-1
TGTGCCAGCAGTCGTCAGGGGGACTATGGCTACACCTTC
CASSRQGDYGYTF
>-|-|TRBJ2-7|TRBV27
TGTGCCAGCAGCCCGGACGGGTACTACGAGCAGTACTTC
CASSPDGYYEQYF
>TRBD2|-|TRBJ2-7|TRBV6-1
TGTGCCAGCAGACCCTCTAGCGGGAGCAAGCACGAGCAGTACTTC
CASRPSSGSKHEQYF
>-|few|TRBJ2-1|TRBV12-3/TRBV12-4
TGTGCCAGCAGTTTTCGGGAAAATAATGAGCAGTTCTTC
CASSFRENNEQFF
>TRBD1|-|TRBJ1-1|TRBV19
TGTGCCAGTAGAGCAACAGGGGGTCAACCCGGTGAAGTGATTTTCTTT
CASRATGGQPGEVIFF
>-|few|TRBJ2-4|TRBV15
TGTGCCACCAGCAGAGAGGACATCCCCTTAGCCAAAAACATTCAGTACTTC
CATSREDIPLAKNIQYF
>-|many|TRBJ1-6|TRBV3-1
TGTGCCAGCAGCGGAGAAGGGACTTCACCCCTCCACTTT
CASSGEGTSPLHF
>-|few|TRBJ2-7|TRBV15
TGTGCCACCAGCAGAGATTTCTCTTACGAGCAGTACTTC
CATSRDFSYEQYF
>TRBD1|many|TRBJ2-7|TRBV28
TGTGCCAGCAGTTCCCTAAACAGGGGGCCCCCTGATGAGCAGTACTTC
CASSSLNRGPPDEQYF
>-|-|TRBJ2-1|TRBV6-2/TRBV6-3
TGTGCCAGCAAGAGGGGGACTATAAGCTATGAGCAGTTCTTC
CASKRGTISYEQFF
>-|few|TRBJ2-7|TRBV7-2
TGTGCCAGCTCAGTGGAGGGGGGACCCTACGAGCAGTACTTC
CASSVEGGPYEQYF
>-|-|TRBJ1-2|TRBV13
TGTGCCAGCAGCGACCCAGGGAGGGATGGCTACACCTTC
CASSDPGRDGYTF
>TRBD2|few|TRBJ2-2|TRBV12-3/TRBV12-4
TGTGCCAGCAGTTTAGCGGCTAGCGGGAGAACTGGCGGGGAGCTGTTTTTT
CASSLAASGRTGGELFF
>-|-|TRBJ2-7|TRBV5-8
TGTGCCAGCGTCGGGCAGGGCCGCTATAAGCAGTACTTC
CASVGQGRYKQYF
>-|once|TRBJ2-1|TRBV5-4
TGTGCCAGCAGCTTTTTCAGCGGTGACGACAATGAGCAGTTCTTC
CASSFFSGDDNEQFF
>TRBD2|many|TRBJ2-7|TRBV15
TGTGCCACCAGCTCCCAACGGACTAGTGACTCCTACGAGCAGTACTTC
CATSSQRTSDSYEQYF
>TRBD2|-|TRBJ2-7|TRBV2
TGTGCCAGCAGTCCTAGGGCTAGCGGGTTCTCCTACGAGCAGTACTTC
CASSPRASGFSYEQYF
>-|many|TRBJ2-5|TRBV5-4
TGTGCCAGCAGCTGGAGCCAGGGAGAGACCCAGTACTTC
CASSWSQGETQYF
>TRBD2|many|TRBJ2-5|TRBV5-1
TGCGCCAGCAAGCTAGCGGGTGTACAAGAGACCCAGTACTTC
CASKLAGVQETQYF
>-|-|TRBJ2-2|TRBV3-1
TGTGCCAGCAGCCCGTACGGGGACACCGGGGAGCTGTTTTTT
CASSPYGDTGELFF
>TRBD1|many|TRBJ1-5|TRBV12-3/TRBV12-4
TGTGCCAGCAGTTTTTGGGACAGAGTCATCAATCAGCCCCAGCATTTT
CASSFWDRVINQPQHF
>TRBD1|-|TRBJ2-2|TRBV24-1
TGTGCCACCAGTGGCCCAACGGGACAGGCGAACACCGGGGAGCTGTTTTTT
CATSGPTGQANTGELFF
>TRBD1|-|TRBJ2-6|TRBV20-1
TGCAGTGCTAGAGCGAGACAGGGGGCCGGAGGGGCCAACGTCCTGACTTTC
CSARARQGAGGANVLTF
>TRBD1|once|TRBJ2-1|TRBV12-3/TRBV12-4
TGTGCCAGCAGCTCTGGGACAGGGGTCCACAATGAGCAGTTCTTC
CASSSGTGVHNEQFF
>-|few|TRBJ2-7|TRBV7-9
TGTGCCAGCAGCCCGAACTCTGCTGGCGAGCAGTACTTC
CASSPNSAGEQYF
>-|-|TRBJ1-2|TRBV5-1
TGCGCCAGCAGCTTGGGGCAGGAGAACTATGGCTACACCTTC
CASSLGQENYGYTF
>-|few|TRBJ2-7|TRBV3-1
TGTGCCGGAAACTCACTGCCCTACGAGCAGTACTTC
CAGNSLPYEQYF
>-|-|TRBJ1-1|TRBV6-1
TGTGCCAGCAGTGAACCCGGGCAGAACACTGAAGCTTTCTTT
CASSEPGQNTEAFF
>-|many|TRBJ1-1|TRBV5-1
TGCGCCAGCAGCTTGCAGTCCGGATCCCAAAGGGGGAACACTGAAGCTTTCTTT
CASSLQSGSQRGNTEAFF
>TRBD1|few|TRBJ1-2|TRBV18
TGTGCCAGCTCGCCGGGACAGGGGCTGTTCTGGACCTTC
CASSPGQGLFWTF
>TRBD2|many|TRBJ2-1|TRBV12-3/TRBV12-4
TGTGCCAGCAGATCTACCGGGACTAGCGGGACCAATGAGCAGTTCTTC
CASRSTGTSGTNEQFF
>-|-|TRBJ2-5|TRBV7-3
TGTGCCAGCAGCCAGATGGGGGCGCGGGAGACCCAGTACTTC
CASSQMGARETQYF
>TRBD1|-|TRBJ2-2|TRBV19
TGTGCCAGTACGGCCAGGGGGCATGGCGGGGAGCTGTTTTTT
CASTARGHGGELFF
>-|many|TRBJ1-5|TRBV28
TGTGCCAGCAGCCTGGACAGCGAGAATCAGCCCCAGCATTTT
CASSLDSENQPQHF
>-|many|TRBJ2-7|TRBV27
TGTGCCAGCAGTTTTGGGGGGGGCCGCGAGCAGTACTTC
CASSFGGGREQYF